This is a list of T cell receptor beta chains from one sample in a study of shared clonotypes between healthy human individuals. Measured with immunoSEQ multiplex PCR; TCRdb has only the in-frame clones, and not every one. The data hold 1.5 million to 2.5 million clones, with approximately 95% observed a single time. Sequencing was done on a sample of naive CD8+ T cells sorted from blood. Source of these receptors: a man aged 18 to 29 in good health. The CDR3 runs from the conserved cysteine through the conserved F or W. A D gene is named only where the DNA matches it firmly. Clone size is given for some rows only: seen once, a few or many times, or a class if the clone is expanded.

CDR3aa,CDR3nt,abundance,j_gene,d_gene,len,v_gene
CASSGGVPYEQYF,TGTGCCAGCAGTGGGGGGGTCCCCTACGAGCAGTACTTC,-,TRBJ2-7,TRBD2,13,TRBV19
CASSLALTGISYNSPLHF,TGTGCCAGCAGCTTGGCCCTTACAGGGATTTCCTATAATTCACCCCTCCACTTT,-,TRBJ1-6,-,18,TRBV5-5
CASSEAPGTEDYEQYF,TGTGCCAGCAGTGAAGCCCCCGGGACAGAAGACTACGAGCAGTACTTC,-,TRBJ2-7,TRBD1,16,TRBV6-1
CASSLSGEHTDTQYF,TGTGCCAGCAGCTTATCTGGTGAGCACACAGATACGCAGTATTTT,once,TRBJ2-3,-,15,TRBV13
CASSLWLSASDTDTQYF,TGTGCCAGCAGTTTATGGTTGTCGGCCAGCGACACAGATACGCAGTATTTT,-,TRBJ2-3,-,17,TRBV28
CASSLLAASYEQYF,TGTGCCAGCAGCTTATTAGCGGCTTCCTACGAGCAGTACTTC,once,TRBJ2-7,-,14,TRBV7-2
CASSRTGTDFSNQPQHF,TGTGCCAGCAGCAGGACAGGGACGGACTTTAGCAATCAGCCCCAGCATTTT,-,TRBJ1-5,TRBD1,17,TRBV7-8
CASSQEMAVGELFF,TGCGCCAGCAGCCAAGAAATGGCCGTCGGGGAGCTGTTTTTT,-,TRBJ2-2,-,14,TRBV4-3
CASSKDRDWDNEQFF,TGTGCCAGTAGCAAAGACAGGGATTGGGACAATGAGCAGTTCTTC,-,TRBJ2-1,TRBD1,15,TRBV19
CASSSQNQPQHF,TGTGCCAGCAGCTCTCAAAATCAGCCCCAGCATTTT,once,TRBJ1-5,-,12,TRBV7-9
CASSVPRTGGTDTQYF,TGTGCCAGCAGCGTCCCGCGGACAGGAGGCACAGATACGCAGTATTTT,-,TRBJ2-3,TRBD1,16,TRBV9
CASRPGGWETQYF,TGTGCCAGCAGACCAGGGGGCTGGGAGACCCAGTACTTC,-,TRBJ2-5,TRBD1,13,TRBV11-3
CASIAGGRALTDTQYF,TGTGCCAGCATCGCGGGGGGGCGGGCACTCACAGATACGCAGTATTTT,-,TRBJ2-3,TRBD2,16,TRBV5-6
CASSMASEQYF,TGTGCCAGTAGTATGGCATCCGAGCAGTACTTC,-,TRBJ2-7,-,11,TRBV19
CASSYHTRSDTQYF,TGTGCCAGCAGTTACCACACTAGATCAGATACGCAGTATTTT,-,TRBJ2-3,-,14,TRBV6-5
CASSLAVYGYTF,TGTGCCAGCAGCTTGGCCGTGTATGGCTACACCTTC,-,TRBJ1-2,-,12,TRBV5-6
CASETDRGFYGYTF,TGTGCCTCCGAAACGGACAGGGGATTCTATGGCTACACCTTC,-,TRBJ1-2,TRBD1,14,TRBV30
CASRGLADNEQFF,TGTGCCAGCAGAGGACTAGCGGACAATGAGCAGTTCTTC,-,TRBJ2-1,TRBD2,13,TRBV9
CASSEGGVAGGSGYTF,TGTGCCAGCAGTGAAGGGGGGGTAGCGGGAGGGAGCGGCTACACCTTC,-,TRBJ1-2,-,16,TRBV2
CASSAGTSGTYEQYF,TGTGCCAGCAGTGCCGGGACTAGCGGGACCTACGAGCAGTACTTC,-,TRBJ2-7,TRBD2,15,TRBV6-5
CASSSGTFGNQPQHF,TGTGCCAGCAGTTCCGGGACCTTTGGCAATCAGCCCCAGCATTTT,-,TRBJ1-5,-,15,TRBV6-5
CASSYFTNTGELFF,TGTGCCAGCAGTTATTTCACGAACACCGGGGAGCTGTTTTTT,-,TRBJ2-2,-,14,TRBV27
CASSSGLSSYNEQFF,TGTGCCAGCAGCTCCGGTCTGAGCTCCTACAATGAGCAGTTCTTC,-,TRBJ2-1,-,15,TRBV7-2
CASSLGQYEQYF,TGTGCCAGCAGCCTGGGCCAGTACGAGCAGTACTTC,-,TRBJ2-7,-,12,TRBV14
CASSLEHEQYF,TGTGCCAGCAGCTTGGAACACGAGCAGTACTTC,-,TRBJ2-7,-,11,TRBV7-9
CASSPTVYRGTDTQYF,TGTGCCAGCAGCCCTACCGTTTACCGGGGAACAGATACGCAGTATTTT,-,TRBJ2-3,-,16,TRBV7-9
CASSPTPGGSEAFF,TGCGCCAGCAGCCCTACCCCAGGGGGCTCGGAAGCTTTCTTT,-,TRBJ1-1,TRBD1,14,TRBV5-1
CASSLETGSTYEQYF,TGTGCCAGCAGCTTAGAAACGGGGTCAACCTACGAGCAGTACTTC,-,TRBJ2-7,-,15,TRBV7-9
CASSQGTNTDTQYF,TGCGCCAGCAGCCAAGGGACTAACACAGATACGCAGTATTTT,-,TRBJ2-3,-,14,TRBV4-1
CASSFVAGGYNEQFF,TGCGCCAGCAGCTTTGTAGCGGGGGGGTACAATGAGCAGTTCTTC,-,TRBJ2-1,TRBD2,15,TRBV5-1
CASSLVAGGLDEQFF,TGTGCCAGCAGCTTAGTAGCGGGGGGGCTAGATGAGCAGTTCTTC,-,TRBJ2-1,TRBD2,15,TRBV11-3
CASSYGQGIGNEQFF,TGTGCCAGCAGCTATGGACAGGGAATTGGCAATGAGCAGTTCTTC,-,TRBJ2-1,TRBD1,15,TRBV7-2
CASSPDAGPFEQYF,TGTGCCAGCAGCCCTGATGCGGGACCCTTTGAGCAGTACTTC,-,TRBJ2-7,-,14,TRBV27
CASSYGGRYEQYF,TGTGCCAGCAGTTACGGGGGCAGGTACGAGCAGTACTTC,-,TRBJ2-7,-,13,TRBV6-5
CASTRQGPNTEAFF,TGTGCCAGCACTCGACAGGGTCCGAACACTGAAGCTTTCTTT,-,TRBJ1-1,TRBD1,14,TRBV2
CASSLAGDTEAFF,TGTGCCAGCAGCTTAGCAGGGGATACTGAAGCTTTCTTT,-,TRBJ1-1,-,13,TRBV11-2
CASSHRGDFYEQYF,TGTGCCAGCTCGCATCGGGGCGACTTTTACGAGCAGTACTTC,-,TRBJ2-7,-,14,TRBV4-2
CASSPQGDEQYF,TGTGCCAGCAGCCCCCAAGGGGACGAGCAGTACTTC,-,TRBJ2-7,-,12,TRBV6-5
CATSTGGGYTF,TGTGCCACTTCGACAGGAGGGGGCTACACCTTC,-,TRBJ1-2,-,11,TRBV6-5
CASTPDRGADTQYF,TGTGCCAGCACGCCCGACAGGGGCGCAGATACGCAGTATTTT,-,TRBJ2-3,TRBD1,14,TRBV6-5
CASSSGQQANSPLHF,TGTGCCAGCAGCTCCGGACAGCAAGCAAATTCACCCCTCCACTTT,-,TRBJ1-6,-,15,TRBV13
CASSLGTSARYEQYF,TGTGCCAGCAGCTTAGGGACTAGCGCACGATACGAGCAGTACTTC,-,TRBJ2-7,TRBD2,15,TRBV7-2
CASSLAREGPYEQYF,TGTGCCAGCAGCTTAGCGCGGGAGGGCCCCTACGAGCAGTACTTC,-,TRBJ2-7,TRBD2,15,TRBV7-8
CASSHVRDTGELFF,TGTGCCAGCAGCCACGTGAGGGACACCGGGGAGCTGTTTTTT,-,TRBJ2-2,-,14,TRBV6-6
CATNSYNEQFF,TGTGCCACTAACAGCTACAATGAGCAGTTCTTC,-,TRBJ2-1,-,11,TRBV15
CASSEHPGKNSYEQYF,TGTGCCAGCAGTGAACACCCAGGGAAGAACTCCTACGAGCAGTACTTC,-,TRBJ2-7,-,16,TRBV2
CASSPPGQGEQYF,TGTGCCAGCAGCCCTCCAGGACAGGGCGAGCAGTACTTC,-,TRBJ2-7,TRBD1,13,TRBV13
CASSSAAGGHYNEQFF,TGTGCCAGCAGCTCCGCGGCGGGAGGGCACTACAATGAGCAGTTCTTC,-,TRBJ2-1,TRBD2,16,TRBV11-2